This TCR beta chain originates from a study of T cells in Graves' hyperthyroidism and ophthalmopathy. This clonotype was observed at least ten times. What it binds is unknown. Absence of ophthalmopathy progression within 18 months defined stable Graves' hyperthyroidism. Participants, patients aged 18 to 65, had newly diagnosed hyperthyroidism with a duration under 2 months. Criteria for exclusion of patients were uncontrolled infection, other autoimmune disease, pregnancy or lactation. Notes on the study in general: Appearing also in blood were most of the thyroid clonotypes expanded above 0.001.

The CDR3 contains 12 residues. V was pared by 2 bases and J by 7 bases, with 11 bases between. Germline V gene sequence: CDR1 DFQATT, CDR2 SNEGSKA (reference sequence). TCR beta CDR3 region amplification was performed from RNA transcripts. HTBI primers were employed in a first-round RT-PCR of the TCR CDR3. Using its own MiXCR run on the multiplex PCR reads, TCRdb lists one record per CDR3 protein. The sample lists some 760,000 distinct CDR3 sequences; 11% to 15% were seen once. Sequenced input: blood. The receptor's source is a woman between 18 and 30 years old with Graves' hyperthyroidism. This chain joins TRBV20-1 and TRBJ1-1, with D uncertain. The CDR3: CSARRDFVEAFF. The CDR3 DNA sequence: TGCAGTGCTAGAAGGGATTTCGTTGAAGCTTTCTTT.